These 27 T cell receptor beta chains originate from one sample sequenced in a study of blood T cell repertoires in COVID-19. TCRdb's table, derived via immunoSEQ multiplex PCR, lists solely in-frame clones and lacks some. In the table there are some 390,000 clones, 80% to 90% of which are singletons. The sample was PBMCs or T cells enriched from blood (not recorded which). These receptors originate from a man aged 25 to 40 who had recovered from COVID-19.

The chain is built from TRBV6-5 and TRBJ1-4; D uncertain. Germline values: CDR1 MNHEY, CDR2 SVGAGI. The CDR3 covers 14 residues. Deletions cut 2 bases from V and 4 bases from J, with 8 bases between. CDR3 protein: CASSYSNSNEKLFF. CDR3 nucleotide sequence: TGTGCCAGCAGTTACAGTAATAGTAATGAAAAACTGTTTTTT.

In this sample, this clone turned up once. This chain uses TRBV2 with TRBJ2-1, with D tentatively TRBD2 (5 bases). CDR1 is SNHLY, CDR2 FYNNEI, per germline. The CDR3 spans 12 residues. V was clipped by 3 bases and J by 9 bases, with 9 bases between them. The CDR3 sequence is CASSDGGSEQFF. The DNA of the CDR3 is TGTGCCAGCAGTGACGGTGGGAGTGAGCAGTTCTTC.

V usage is TRBV18 and J usage is TRBJ2-2; D not resolved. Trimming pared 6 bases from V and 3 bases from J, leaving 8 bases between. Germline V gene data show CDR1 as KGHSH and CDR2 as LQKENI. The CDR3 covers 13 residues. CDR3 bases: TGTGCCAGCTCGGCCACCGACACCGGGGAGCTGTTTTTT. Translating it yields CASSATDTGELFF.

The CDR3, as DNA: TGTGCCAGCAGCCAATGGAAACGGGAGAATGTTGTGGAGACCCAGTACTTC. Its translation: CASSQWKRENVVETQYF. The V call is TRBV3-1 (or the pseudogene TRBV3-2), the J call TRBJ2-5, with D possibly TRBD2 on 6 matching bases. Between the trimmed V and J ends, which lost 2 bases and 5 bases, there was a span of 21 bases. The CDR3 length is 17 residues. CDR1 LGHDT and CDR2 YNNKEL come from the germline V gene (reference sequence).

As for this clone: Other DNA sequences in the same sample also yield this CDR3. The chain joins TRBV6-5 to TRBJ2-7, with no clear D. Trimming pared 5 bases from V and 3 bases from J, leaving 8 bases between. From germline, CDR1 is MNHEY and CDR2 SVGAGI. The length of the CDR3 is 12 residues. The CDR3 DNA sequence: TGTGCCAGCAGTCCAACCGGCTACGAGCAGTACTTC. It translates to CASSPTGYEQYF.

V usage is TRBV24-1 and J usage is TRBJ2-3; unclear D gene. V was trimmed by 6 bases and J by 0 bases, leaving 9 bases between them. CDR1 and CDR2 from the germline V gene are KGHDR and SFDVKD. The CDR3 runs 14 residues. The CDR3 loop reads CATSNHISTDTQYF. The CDR3 bases are TGTGCCACCAGTAACCACATTAGCACAGATACGCAGTATTTT.

CDR3: CASTRSETGVEKLFF. The CDR3 DNA is TGTGCCAGCACAAGATCGGAGACAGGGGTTGAAAAACTGTTTTTT. The V gene is TRBV2, the J gene TRBJ1-4; 8 positions match TRBD1. The CDR3 runs to 15 residues. V was clipped by 7 bases and J by 7 bases; unmatched bases: 11. Germline V gene sequence: CDR1 SNHLY, CDR2 FYNNEI.

The V call is TRBV4-1, the J call TRBJ1-6; the D is unclear. CDR1 MGHRA and CDR2 YSYEKL come from the germline V gene. This CDR3 region has 16 residues. The V and J ends lost 0 bases and 4 bases respectively, with 10 bases between them. CDR3 in amino acids: CASSQEGREYNSPLHF. In DNA, the CDR3 is TGCGCCAGCAGCCAAGAAGGACGGGAATATAATTCACCCCTCCACTTT.

V gene TRBV21-1 combines with J gene TRBJ2-7; the table calls TRBD2, which could not be checked here. TRBV21-1 corresponds to a pseudogene. The CDR3 has 18 residues. The CDR3 is CASSKDNILSAFTYEQYF. The CDR3 bases are TGTGCCAGCAGCAAAGATAATATACTTAGCGCTTTTACCTACGAGCAGTACTTC.

The chain has TRBV4-1 and TRBJ1-3; 7 positions agree with TRBD1. Germline values: CDR1 MGHRA, CDR2 YSYEKL. The CDR3 loop spans 15 amino acids. The ends lost 4 bases at V and 0 bases at J; junction bases unmatched: 3. The CDR3 region is CASSLRDSSGNTIYF. CDR3 DNA: TGCGCCAGCAGCCTCCGGGACAGCTCTGGAAACACCATATATTTT.

The gene calls are TRBV27 and TRBJ1-1; the D gene is possibly TRBD1 (5 bases). CDR3 length: 15 residues. Germline lookup yields CDR1 MNHEY and CDR2 SMNVEV (reference sequence). Trimming took off 3 bases at V and 2 bases at J, with 13 bases between the two ends. CDR3 DNA sequence: TGTGCCAGCAGTTTGCGCCCCGGGGGAAACACTGAAGCTTTCTTT. It yields the protein CASSLRPGGNTEAFF.

This rearrangement joins TRBV9 to TRBJ1-2, with 9 bases aligning to TRBD1. CDR3 length equals 21 residues. V trimming: 1 base; J trimming: 8 bases; junction bases outside the gene matches: 27. Germline V gene sequence: CDR1 SGDLS, CDR2 YYNGEE. Here the CDR3 reads CASSVPSSPPGTGLEWGGYTF. The CDR3 region has the DNA TGTGCCAGCAGCGTACCCTCCTCTCCGCCGGGGACAGGGCTGGAGTGGGGGGGCTACACCTTC.

The V call is TRBV29-1, the J call TRBJ2-1, with TRBD1 identical over 7 bases. The CDR3 extends over 13 amino acids. The ends lost 4 bases at V and 4 bases at J; junction bases unmatched: 4. Germline V lookup: CDR1 SQVTM, CDR2 ANQGSEA. The CDR3 DNA reads TGCAGCGTTGTTGGGACAGCTTACAATGAGCAGTTCTTC. Translation gives CSVVGTAYNEQFF.

V is TRBV2 and J is TRBJ1-3; D unresolved. Trimming left V 7 bases short and J 0 bases short, with 10 bases between. The CDR3 sequence is 14 residues long. From germline, CDR1 is SNHLY and CDR2 FYNNEI. The CDR3 DNA reads TGTGCCAGCACGGTAACTTACTCTGGAAACACCATATATTTT. Translation gives CASTVTYSGNTIYF.

This rearrangement joins TRBV5-4 to TRBJ1-1; D not certain. CDR1 is SGHNT, CDR2 YYREEE, per germline (reference sequence). V dropped 2 bases and J dropped 4 bases, with 9 bases sitting between them. There are 13 residues in the CDR3. The CDR3 DNA reads as TGTGCCAGCAGCTTTTTCGGTGGCACTGAAGCTTTCTTT. Its protein product is CASSFFGGTEAFF.

This clone was counted a single time. This chain links TRBV10-3 with TRBJ2-2, with 10 bases lining up with TRBD1. Trimming took 3 bases from V and 6 from J; bases not matched to a gene: 16. Germline-derived CDR1 and CDR2 are ENHRY and SYGVKD. CDR3 length: 19 residues. CDR3 residues: CAISDKGLAGTGVPGELFF. CDR3 DNA: TGTGCCATCAGTGACAAAGGGCTGGCCGGGACAGGGGTCCCCGGGGAGCTGTTTTTT.

The chain has TRBV5-1 and TRBJ2-7, with 12 nucleotides matching TRBD2. This CDR3 comprises 15 residues. Germline loops: CDR1 SGHRS, CDR2 YFSETQ. V lost 2 bases and J lost 6; bases outside the gene matches: 6. CDR3 DNA sequence: TGCGCCAGCAGCTTTACGACTAGCGGGAGCCGCGAGCAGTACTTC. Its protein is CASSFTTSGSREQYF.

The J gene is TRBJ1-4, the V gene TRBV7-8, with 9 bases matching TRBD1. This CDR3 has 15 residues. V dropped 6 bases and J dropped 5; count of bases not matched to a gene: 7. Looked up from germline, CDR1 is SGHVS and CDR2 is FQNEAQ. Here the CDR3 reads CASSYTGTGNEKLFF. The CDR3 region has the DNA TGTGCCAGCAGTTATACCGGGACAGGGAATGAAAAACTGTTTTTT.

The J gene is TRBJ2-1, the V gene TRBV7-9; 9 nucleotides line up with TRBD2. Germline lookup yields CDR1 SEHNR and CDR2 FQNEAQ (reference sequence). This CDR3 has 16 amino acids. Trimming at V came to 1 base and at J to 7 bases, leaving 8 bases not matched to a gene. CDR3 bases: TGTGCCAGCAGCTTAGTAGAACGAGCGGGAGGTAATGAGCAGTTCTTC. This codes for CASSLVERAGGNEQFF.

With respect to this clone: Other DNA sequences in the same sample also yield this CDR3. The chain recombines TRBV5-1 with TRBJ2-5; 10 nucleotides align to TRBD2. V lost 4 bases and J lost 5; bases outside the gene matches: 2. The V gene's germline CDR1 is SGHRS and CDR2 YFSETQ. There are 13 residues in the CDR3. This CDR3 reads CASSPAGGETQYF. Written as DNA, the CDR3 is TGCGCCAGCAGCCCAGCGGGAGGGGAGACCCAGTACTTC.

The chain recombines TRBV7-9 with TRBJ2-3; possible D gene TRBD2, 6 bases. The CDR3 length is 16 residues. V lost 0 bases and J lost 2, with 12 bases in between. Germline CDR1 reads SEHNR; CDR2 reads FQNEAQ (reference sequence). CDR3 sequence (DNA): TGTGCCAGCAGCTTAGCAGGCAGGGAGGTCACAGATACGCAGTATTTT. Translation: CASSLAGREVTDTQYF. The full variable domain, in which reference TRBV7-9 and TRBJ2-3 provide the parts outside the CDR3, is DTGVSQNPRHKITKRGQNVTFRCDPISEHNRLYWYRQTLGQGPEFLTYFQNEAQLEKSRLLSDRFSAERPKGSFSTLEIQRTEQGDSAMYLCASSLAGREVTDTQYFGPGTRLTVL.

The J gene is TRBJ2-2, the V gene TRBV7-2, with 12 positions matching TRBD2. The junction had 10 bases not matched to a gene; V was cut back by 1 base and J by 4 bases. The CDR3 contains 19 residues. Germline V gene lookup returns CDR1 SGHTA and CDR2 FQGNSA. CDR3 residues: CASSLVASGLAGVTGELFF. The CDR3 region has the DNA TGTGCCAGCAGCTTAGTCGCTTCGGGACTAGCGGGCGTCACCGGGGAGCTGTTTTTT.

The table lists this clone with a count of one. The chain joins TRBV3-1 (or the pseudogene TRBV3-2) to TRBJ1-1; possible D gene TRBD1, 6 bases. The CDR3 is 15 residues long. CDR1 and CDR2 (germline): LGHDT, YNNKEL (reference sequence). V gave up 5 bases and J gave up 5 bases, with 18 bases separating them. The CDR3 loop reads CASSDELRGRTEAFF. The DNA of the CDR3 is TGTGCCAGCAGCGACGAACTCAGGGGAAGAACTGAAGCTTTCTTT.

V usage is TRBV7-6 and J usage is TRBJ2-7; TRBD2 matches at 8 bases. V trimming: 7 bases; J trimming: 4 bases; junction bases outside the gene matches: 9. The length of the CDR3 is 14 residues. Germline CDR1 reads SGHVS; CDR2 reads FNYEAQ. The CDR3 sequence: CASTARAGGYEQYF. The DNA for the CDR3 is TGTGCCAGCACCGCACGGGCGGGAGGTTACGAGCAGTACTTC.

V is TRBV7-9 and J is TRBJ1-2; possibly TRBD1 for D (5 bases). Per the germline V gene, CDR1 is SEHNR and CDR2 is FQNEAQ (reference sequence). This CDR3 has 13 residues. The germline V and J ends were trimmed by 5 bases and 6 bases, with 13 bases remaining between them. CDR3 in amino acids: CASSRQTLDGYTF. The CDR3 nucleotides are TGTGCCAGCAGCAGACAGACTTTGGATGGCTACACCTTC.

The chain employs TRBV28 and TRBJ2-5; 7 bases agree with TRBD2. After removal of 4 bases from V and 5 bases from J, the junction contained 4 bases not matched to a gene. Germline assignment: CDR1 MDHEN and CDR2 SYDVKM. The CDR3 covers 13 residues. The CDR3 here is CASSSGGWETQYF. For the CDR3, the DNA is TGTGCCAGCAGTTCGGGGGGTTGGGAGACCCAGTACTTC.

This clone was seen once. V gene TRBV10-2 combines with J gene TRBJ2-1; 7 nucleotides match TRBD2. The CDR3 sequence is 14 residues long. The trim removed 4 bases at V and 4 bases at J, leaving 4 bases unmatched. Per the germline V gene, CDR1 is WSHSY and CDR2 is SAAADI. CDR3 coding DNA: TGCGCCAGCAGTGGGCTAGCGGCTTACAATGAGCAGTTCTTC. Translation: CASSGLAAYNEQFF.